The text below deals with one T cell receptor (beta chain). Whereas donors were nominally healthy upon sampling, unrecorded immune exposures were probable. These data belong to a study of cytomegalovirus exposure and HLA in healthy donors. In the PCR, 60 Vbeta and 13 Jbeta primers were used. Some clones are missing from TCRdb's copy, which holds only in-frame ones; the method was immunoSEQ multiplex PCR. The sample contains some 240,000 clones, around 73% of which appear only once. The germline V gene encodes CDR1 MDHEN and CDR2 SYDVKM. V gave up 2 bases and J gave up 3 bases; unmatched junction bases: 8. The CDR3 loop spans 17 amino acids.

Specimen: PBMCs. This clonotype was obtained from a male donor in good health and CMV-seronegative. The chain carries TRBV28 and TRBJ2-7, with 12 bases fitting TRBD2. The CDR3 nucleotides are TGTGCCAGCAGTTTAGGCGGACTAGCGGGGATAAGCTACGAGCAGTACTTC. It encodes CASSLGGLAGISYEQYF.